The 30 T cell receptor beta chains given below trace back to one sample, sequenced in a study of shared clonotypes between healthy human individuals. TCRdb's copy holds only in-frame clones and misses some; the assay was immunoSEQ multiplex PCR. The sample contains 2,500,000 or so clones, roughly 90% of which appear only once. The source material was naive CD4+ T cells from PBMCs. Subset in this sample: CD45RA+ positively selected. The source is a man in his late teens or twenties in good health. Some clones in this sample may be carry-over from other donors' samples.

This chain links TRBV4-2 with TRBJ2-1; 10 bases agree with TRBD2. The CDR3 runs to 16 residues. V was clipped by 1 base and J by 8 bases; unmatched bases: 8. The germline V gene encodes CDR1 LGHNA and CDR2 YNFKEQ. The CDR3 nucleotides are TGTGCCAGCAGCCAAGGGACTAGCGGTGGGAGCTATGAGCAGTTCTTC. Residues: CASSQGTSGGSYEQFF.

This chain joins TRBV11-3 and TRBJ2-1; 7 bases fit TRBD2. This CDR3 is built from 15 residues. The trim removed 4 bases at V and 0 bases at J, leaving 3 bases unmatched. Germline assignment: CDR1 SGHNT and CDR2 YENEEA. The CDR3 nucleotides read TGTGCCAGCAGCTCTAGCGGAAACTCCTACAATGAGCAGTTCTTC. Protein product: CASSSSGNSYNEQFF.

The CDR3 bases are TGTGCCAGCGTCGAAGGGGGGGTCTCTGAAGCTTTCTTT. Translation gives CASVEGGVSEAFF. The chain couples TRBV2 to TRBJ1-1; D perhaps matches TRBD1 (6 bases). The CDR3 runs to 13 residues. In germline, CDR1 is SNHLY, CDR2 FYNNEI. V shed 8 bases and J shed 6 bases, with 16 bases lying between them.

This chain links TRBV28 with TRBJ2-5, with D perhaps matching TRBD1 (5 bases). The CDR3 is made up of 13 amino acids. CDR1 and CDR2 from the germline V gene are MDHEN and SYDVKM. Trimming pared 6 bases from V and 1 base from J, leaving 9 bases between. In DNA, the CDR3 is TGTGCCAGCAGCCCGACAGTCCAAGAGACCCAGTACTTC. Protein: CASSPTVQETQYF.

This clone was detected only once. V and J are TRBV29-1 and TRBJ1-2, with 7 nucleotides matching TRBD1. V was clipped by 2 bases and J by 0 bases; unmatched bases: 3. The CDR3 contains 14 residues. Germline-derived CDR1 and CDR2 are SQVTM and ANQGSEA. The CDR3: CSVEPGTANYGYTF. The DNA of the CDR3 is TGCAGCGTTGAACCGGGGACAGCTAACTATGGCTACACCTTC.

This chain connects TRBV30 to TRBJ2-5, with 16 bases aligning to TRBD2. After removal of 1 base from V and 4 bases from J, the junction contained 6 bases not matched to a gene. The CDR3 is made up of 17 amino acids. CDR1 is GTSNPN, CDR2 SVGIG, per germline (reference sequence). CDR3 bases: TGTGCCTGGAGTGCCGGGACTAGCGGGAGGGTGGCAGAGACCCAGTACTTC. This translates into CAWSAGTSGRVAETQYF. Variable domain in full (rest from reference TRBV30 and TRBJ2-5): SQTIHQWPATLVQPVGSPLSLECTVEGTSNPNLYWYRQAAGRGLQLLFYSVGIGQISSEVPQNLSASRPQDRQFILSSKKLLLSDSGFYLCAWSAGTSGRVAETQYFGPGTRLLVL.

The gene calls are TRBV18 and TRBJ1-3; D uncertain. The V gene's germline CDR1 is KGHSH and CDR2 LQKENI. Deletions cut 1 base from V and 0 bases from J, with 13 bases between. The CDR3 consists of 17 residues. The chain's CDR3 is CASSPLTDKLSGNTIYF. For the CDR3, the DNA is TGTGCCAGCTCACCACTCACCGACAAGCTCTCTGGAAACACCATATATTTT.

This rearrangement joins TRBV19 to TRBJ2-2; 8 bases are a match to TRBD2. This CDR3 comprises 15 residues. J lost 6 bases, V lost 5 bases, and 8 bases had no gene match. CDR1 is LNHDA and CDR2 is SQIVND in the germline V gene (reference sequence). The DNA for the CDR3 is TGTGCCAGTAGTTATCGCGGGGGGCGGGCCGGGGAGCTGTTTTTT. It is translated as CASSYRGGRAGELFF.

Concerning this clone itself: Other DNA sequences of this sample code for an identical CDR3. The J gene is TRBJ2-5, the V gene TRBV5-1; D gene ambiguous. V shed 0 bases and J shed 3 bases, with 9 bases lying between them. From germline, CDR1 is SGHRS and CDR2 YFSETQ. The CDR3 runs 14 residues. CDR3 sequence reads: CASSLAGTEETQYF. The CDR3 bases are TGCGCCAGCAGCTTGGCGGGCACTGAAGAGACCCAGTACTTC.

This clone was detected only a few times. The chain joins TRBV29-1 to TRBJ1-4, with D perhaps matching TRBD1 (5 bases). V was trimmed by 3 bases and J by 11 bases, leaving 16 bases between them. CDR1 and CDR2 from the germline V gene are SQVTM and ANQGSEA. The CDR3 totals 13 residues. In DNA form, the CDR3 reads TGCAGCGTTGAGAGGGGTATTGGTGAGAAACTGTTTTTT. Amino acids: CSVERGIGEKLFF. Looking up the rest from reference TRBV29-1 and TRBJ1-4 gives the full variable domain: SAVISQKPSRDICQRGTSLTIQCQVDSQVTMMFWYRQQPGQSLTLIATANQGSEATYESGFVIDKFPISRPNLTFSTLTVSNMSPEDSSIYLCSVERGIGEKLFFGSGTQLSVL.

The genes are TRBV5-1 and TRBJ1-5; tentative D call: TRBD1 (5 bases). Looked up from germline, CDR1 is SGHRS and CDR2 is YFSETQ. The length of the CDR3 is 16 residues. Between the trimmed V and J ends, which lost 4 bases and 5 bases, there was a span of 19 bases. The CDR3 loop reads CASSPGLDTLHQPQHF. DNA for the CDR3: TGCGCCAGCAGCCCCGGACTGGACACTCTCCATCAGCCCCAGCATTTT. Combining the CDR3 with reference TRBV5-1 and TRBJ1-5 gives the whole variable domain KAGVTQTPRYLIKTRGQQVTLSCSPISGHRSVSWYQQTPGQGLQFLFEYFSETQRNKGNFPGRFSGRQFSNSRSEMNVSTLELGDSALYLCASSPGLDTLHQPQHFGDGTRLSIL.

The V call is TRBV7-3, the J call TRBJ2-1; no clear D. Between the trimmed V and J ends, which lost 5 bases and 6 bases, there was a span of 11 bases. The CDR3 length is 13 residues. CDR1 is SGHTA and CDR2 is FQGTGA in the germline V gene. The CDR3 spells CASSPRNSNEQFF. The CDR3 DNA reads TGTGCCAGCAGCCCACGGAACAGCAATGAGCAGTTCTTC.

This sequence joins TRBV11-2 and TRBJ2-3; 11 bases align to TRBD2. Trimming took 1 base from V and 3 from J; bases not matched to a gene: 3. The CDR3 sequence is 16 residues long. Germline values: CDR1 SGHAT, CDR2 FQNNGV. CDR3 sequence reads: CASSLVLAGVTDTQYF. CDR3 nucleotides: TGTGCCAGCAGCTTAGTACTAGCGGGAGTGACAGATACGCAGTATTTT.

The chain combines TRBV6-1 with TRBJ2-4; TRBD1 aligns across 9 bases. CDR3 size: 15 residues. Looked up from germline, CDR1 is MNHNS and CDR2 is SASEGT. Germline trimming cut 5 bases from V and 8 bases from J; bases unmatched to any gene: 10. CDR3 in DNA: TGTGCCAGCAGTCCCTTCTCCGACAGGGGGGACATTCAGTACTTC. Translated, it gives CASSPFSDRGDIQYF.

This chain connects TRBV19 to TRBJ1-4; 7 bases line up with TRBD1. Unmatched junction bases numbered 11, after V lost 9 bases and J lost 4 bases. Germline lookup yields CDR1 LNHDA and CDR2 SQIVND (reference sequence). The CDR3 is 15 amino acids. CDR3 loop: CASTARDRDNEKLFF. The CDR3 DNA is TGTGCCAGCACAGCCAGGGACAGAGATAATGAAAAACTGTTTTTT.

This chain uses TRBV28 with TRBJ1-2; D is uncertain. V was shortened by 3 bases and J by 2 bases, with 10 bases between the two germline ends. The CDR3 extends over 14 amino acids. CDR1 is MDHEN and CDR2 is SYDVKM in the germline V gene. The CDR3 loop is CASSLGNGNYGYTF. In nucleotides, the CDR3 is TGTGCCAGCAGTTTGGGAAACGGAAACTATGGCTACACCTTC.

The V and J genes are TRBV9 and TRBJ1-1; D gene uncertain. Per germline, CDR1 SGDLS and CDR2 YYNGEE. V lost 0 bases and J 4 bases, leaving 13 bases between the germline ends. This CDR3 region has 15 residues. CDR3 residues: CASSVGIWEGTEAFF. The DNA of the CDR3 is TGTGCCAGCAGCGTAGGTATCTGGGAGGGCACTGAAGCTTTCTTT.

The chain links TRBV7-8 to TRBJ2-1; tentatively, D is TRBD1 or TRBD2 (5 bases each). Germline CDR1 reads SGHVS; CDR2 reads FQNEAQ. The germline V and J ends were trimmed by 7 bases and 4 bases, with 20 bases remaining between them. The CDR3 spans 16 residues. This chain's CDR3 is CASIARRGVGYNEQFF. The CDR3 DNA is TGTGCCAGCATCGCCCGGAGAGGGGTGGGATACAATGAGCAGTTCTTC. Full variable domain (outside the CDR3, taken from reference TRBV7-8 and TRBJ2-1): GAGVSQSPRYKVAKRGQDVALRCDPISGHVSLFWYQQALGQGPEFLTYFQNEAQLDKSGLPSDRFFAERPEGSVSTLKIQRTQQEDSAVYLCASIARRGVGYNEQFFGPGTRLTVL.

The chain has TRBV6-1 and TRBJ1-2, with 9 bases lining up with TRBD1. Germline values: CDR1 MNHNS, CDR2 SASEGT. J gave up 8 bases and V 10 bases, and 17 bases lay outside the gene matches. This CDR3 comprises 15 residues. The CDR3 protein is CANFDRGSRSGGYTF. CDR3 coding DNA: TGTGCCAACTTCGACAGGGGGTCGAGAAGTGGAGGCTACACCTTC.

CDR3 protein: CASNRGGDTEAFF. CDR3 bases: TGTGCCAGCAACCGCGGGGGAGACACTGAAGCTTTCTTT. The rearrangement links TRBV9 to TRBJ1-1; tentative D call: TRBD1 (5 bases). V lost 6 bases, J lost 3 bases, and 12 bases lay in between. The CDR3 extends over 13 amino acids. From germline, CDR1 is SGDLS and CDR2 YYNGEE. Supplemented by reference TRBV9 and TRBJ1-1, the full variable domain reads DSGVTQTPKHLITATGQRVTLRCSPRSGDLSVYWYQQSLDQGLQFLIQYYNGEERAKGNILERFSAQQFPDLHSELNLSSLELGDSALYFCASNRGGDTEAFFGQGTRLTVV.

CDR3: CASSLTNSPLHF. The CDR3 coding sequence is TGTGCCAGCAGTTTAACTAATTCACCCCTCCACTTT. The chain recombines TRBV28 with TRBJ1-6; D gene uncertain. Trimming left V 2 bases short and J 6 bases short, with 2 bases between. CDR3 size: 12 residues. Germline V lookup: CDR1 MDHEN, CDR2 SYDVKM.

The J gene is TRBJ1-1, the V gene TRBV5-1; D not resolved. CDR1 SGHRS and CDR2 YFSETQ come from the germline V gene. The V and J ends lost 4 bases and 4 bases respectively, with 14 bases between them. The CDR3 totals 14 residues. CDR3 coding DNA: TGCGCCAGCAGCCCAATGACAACGAGCACTGAAGCTTTCTTT. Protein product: CASSPMTTSTEAFF. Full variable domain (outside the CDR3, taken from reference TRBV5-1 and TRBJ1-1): KAGVTQTPRYLIKTRGQQVTLSCSPISGHRSVSWYQQTPGQGLQFLFEYFSETQRNKGNFPGRFSGRQFSNSRSEMNVSTLELGDSALYLCASSPMTTSTEAFFGQGTRLTVV.

Here the CDR3 reads CASSPLVRAGKHYEQYF. The CDR3 DNA reads TGTGCCAGCAGCCCCCTAGTCAGGGCAGGGAAGCACTACGAGCAGTACTTC. The chain is built from TRBV14 and TRBJ2-7; D is perhaps TRBD1 (5 bases). Trimming removed 4 bases at V and 3 bases at J, with 22 bases between. The CDR3 extends over 17 amino acids. Germline V gene data show CDR1 as SGHDN and CDR2 as FVKESK.

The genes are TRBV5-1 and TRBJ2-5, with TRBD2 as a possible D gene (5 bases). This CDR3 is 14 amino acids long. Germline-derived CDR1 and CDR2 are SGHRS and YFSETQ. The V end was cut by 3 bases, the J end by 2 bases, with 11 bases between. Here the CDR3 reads CASSSTTVQETQYF. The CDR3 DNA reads TGCGCCAGCAGCTCGACTACCGTACAAGAGACCCAGTACTTC.

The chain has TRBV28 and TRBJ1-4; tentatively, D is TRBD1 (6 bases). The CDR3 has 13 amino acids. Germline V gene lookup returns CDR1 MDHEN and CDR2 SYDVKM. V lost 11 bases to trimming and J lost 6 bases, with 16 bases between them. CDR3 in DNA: TGTGCCGTCGCAGGGGCGTCCGATGAAAAACTGTTTTTT. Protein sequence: CAVAGASDEKLFF.

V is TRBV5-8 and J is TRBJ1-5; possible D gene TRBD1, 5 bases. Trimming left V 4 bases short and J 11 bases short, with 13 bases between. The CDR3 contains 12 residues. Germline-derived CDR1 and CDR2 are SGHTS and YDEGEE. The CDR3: CASSPRTPSQHF. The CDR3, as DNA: TGTGCCAGCAGCCCTCGGACACCGTCCCAGCATTTT.

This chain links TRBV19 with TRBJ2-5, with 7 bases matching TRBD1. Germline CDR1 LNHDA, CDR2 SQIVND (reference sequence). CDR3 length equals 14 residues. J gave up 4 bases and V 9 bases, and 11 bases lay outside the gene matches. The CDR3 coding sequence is TGTGCCAGCCGCCACCGGGACAGTGGAGAGACCCAGTACTTC. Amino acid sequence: CASRHRDSGETQYF.

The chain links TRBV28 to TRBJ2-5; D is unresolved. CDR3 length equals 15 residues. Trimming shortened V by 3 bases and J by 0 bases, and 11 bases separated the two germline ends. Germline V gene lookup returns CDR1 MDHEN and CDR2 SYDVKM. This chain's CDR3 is CASSFLDGYQETQYF. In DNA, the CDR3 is TGTGCCAGCAGTTTTCTTGACGGGTACCAAGAGACCCAGTACTTC.

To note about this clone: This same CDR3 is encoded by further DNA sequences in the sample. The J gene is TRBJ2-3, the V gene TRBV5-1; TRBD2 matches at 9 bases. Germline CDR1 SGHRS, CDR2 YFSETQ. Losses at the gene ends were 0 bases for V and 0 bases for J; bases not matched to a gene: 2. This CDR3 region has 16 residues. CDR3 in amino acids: CASSLDAGGSTDTQYF. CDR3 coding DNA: TGCGCCAGCAGCTTGGATGCGGGAGGGAGCACAGATACGCAGTATTTT.

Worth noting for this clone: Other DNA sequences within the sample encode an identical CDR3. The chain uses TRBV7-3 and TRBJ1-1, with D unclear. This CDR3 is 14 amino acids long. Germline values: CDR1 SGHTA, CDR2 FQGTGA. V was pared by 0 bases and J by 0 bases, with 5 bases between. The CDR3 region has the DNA TGTGCCAGCAGCTTAACCAGCTTGAACACTGAAGCTTTCTTT. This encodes CASSLTSLNTEAFF. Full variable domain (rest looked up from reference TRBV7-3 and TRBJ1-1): GAGVSQTPSNKVTEKGKYVELRCDPISGHTALYWYRQSLGQGPEFLIYFQGTGAADDSGLPNDRFFAVRPEGSVSTLKIQRTERGDSAVYLCASSLTSLNTEAFFGQGTRLTVV.